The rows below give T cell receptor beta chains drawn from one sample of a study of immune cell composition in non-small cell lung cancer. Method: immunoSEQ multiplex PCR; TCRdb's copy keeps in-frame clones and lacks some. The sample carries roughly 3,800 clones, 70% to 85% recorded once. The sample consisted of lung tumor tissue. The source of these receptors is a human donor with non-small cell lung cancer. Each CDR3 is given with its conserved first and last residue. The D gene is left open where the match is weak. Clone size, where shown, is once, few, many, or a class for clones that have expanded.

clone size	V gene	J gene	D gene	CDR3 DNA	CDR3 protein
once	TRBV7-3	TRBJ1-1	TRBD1	TGTGCCAGCAGCTCGGGACAGCTAATCACTGAAGCTTTCTTT	CASSSGQLITEAFF
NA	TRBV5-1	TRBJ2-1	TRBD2	TGCGCCAGCAGCCCCCTAGCGGGGGGCCAGTCCTACAATGAGCAGTTCTTC	CASSPLAGGQSYNEQFF
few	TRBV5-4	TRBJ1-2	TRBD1	TGTGCCAGCAGCTCAAGGGGACAGGGAAACTATGGCTACACCTTC	CASSSRGQGNYGYTF
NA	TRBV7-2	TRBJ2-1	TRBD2	TGTGCCAGCAGCTTAAGCGGGGGGGTGAATGAGCAGTTCTTC	CASSLSGGVNEQFF
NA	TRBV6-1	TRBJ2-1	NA	TGTGCCAGCGAAAGTGGCATGTACAATGAGCAGTTCTTC	CASESGMYNEQFF
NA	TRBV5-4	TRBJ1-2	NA	TGTGCCAGCAGCTTCGAGGCTTTGGGCTACACCTTC	CASSFEALGYTF
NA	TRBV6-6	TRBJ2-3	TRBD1	TGTGCCAGCAGTTACATGCAGGGGGCCACAGATACGCAGTATTTT	CASSYMQGATDTQYF
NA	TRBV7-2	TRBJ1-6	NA	TGTGCCAGCAGCTTAGCCCCACTCCTCGGCTCCTATAATTCACCCCTCCACTTT	CASSLAPLLGSYNSPLHF
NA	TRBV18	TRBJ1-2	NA	TGTGCCAGCTCGCCATCGCCAGGGTATGACTATGGCTACACCTTC	CASSPSPGYDYGYTF
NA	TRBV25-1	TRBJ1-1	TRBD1	TGTGCCAGCAGTGTCAGTCGGGACAGAGAAGCTTTCTTT	CASSVSRDREAFF
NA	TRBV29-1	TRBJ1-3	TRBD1	TGCAGCGTCGCCGGGACAGCTGGAAACACCATATATTTT	CSVAGTAGNTIYF
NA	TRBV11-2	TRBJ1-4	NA	TGTGCCAGCAGCTTAAATCCGGCCTACGGGGGTGAAAAACTGTTTTTT	CASSLNPAYGGEKLFF
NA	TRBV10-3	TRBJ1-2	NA	TGTGCCATCAGTGAGTCTTCAGGTCTGGGTTATGGCTACACCTTC	CAISESSGLGYGYTF
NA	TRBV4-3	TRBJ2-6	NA	TGCGCCAGCAGCCCAGGTTTCTCTGGGGCCAACGTCCTGACTTTC	CASSPGFSGANVLTF
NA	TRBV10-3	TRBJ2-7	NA	TGTGCCATCAGTGTATCCTTGGAGGGAGACGAGCAGTACTTC	CAISVSLEGDEQYF
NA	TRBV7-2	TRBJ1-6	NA	TGTGCCAGCAGCTTCAGACAGCGGGAGCGTCTTTCACCCCTCCACTTT	CASSFRQRERLSPLHF
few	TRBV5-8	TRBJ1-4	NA	TGTGCCAGCAGCTTGGGGATAGGGACATCCTCAAAGGAAAAACTGTTTTTT	CASSLGIGTSSKEKLFF
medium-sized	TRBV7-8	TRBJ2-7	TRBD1	TGTGCCAGCAGCTTAGGACAGGGGTTGTACTTC	CASSLGQGLYF
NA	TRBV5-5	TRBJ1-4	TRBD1	TGTGCCAGCAGCCCCGGGACAGGTTATGAAAAACTGTTTTTT	CASSPGTGYEKLFF
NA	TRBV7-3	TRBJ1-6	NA	TGTGCCAGCAGCTTAGACAGCTTCGATTCACCCCTCCACTTT	CASSLDSFDSPLHF
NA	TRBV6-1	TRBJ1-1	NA	TGTGCCAGCAGTGAATTTAGGGGGAACACTGAAGCTTTCTTT	CASSEFRGNTEAFF
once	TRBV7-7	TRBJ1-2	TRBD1	TGTGCTAGCAGCTTAAACAGGGGCGACAGTGTGATTTCCTATGGCTACACCTTC	CASSLNRGDSVISYGYTF
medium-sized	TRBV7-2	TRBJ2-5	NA	TGTGCCAGCAGCTTAATCGCGGGACAAGAGACCCAGTACTTC	CASSLIAGQETQYF
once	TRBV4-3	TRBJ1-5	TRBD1	TGCGCCAGCAGCCCGGGGACAGATAGCAATCAGCCCCAGCATTTT	CASSPGTDSNQPQHF
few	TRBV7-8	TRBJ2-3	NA	TGTGCCAGCAGCCGCGCTCTTCCCACAGATACGCAGTATTTT	CASSRALPTDTQYF
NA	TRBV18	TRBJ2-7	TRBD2	TGTGCCAGCTCACCAGCCGGGACTAGCGGGGGGTCCTACGAGCAGTACTTC	CASSPAGTSGGSYEQYF
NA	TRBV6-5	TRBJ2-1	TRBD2	TGTGCCAGCAGTTACTCCGGGGAGGGTGAGCAGTTCTTC	CASSYSGEGEQFF
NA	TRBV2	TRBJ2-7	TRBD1	TGTGCCAGCAGGACGGGACAGGCTACCTACGAGCAGTACTTC	CASRTGQATYEQYF
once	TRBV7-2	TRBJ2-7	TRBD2	TGTGCCAGCAGGCTAGCGGGATCCAGCGGCGAGCAGTACTTC	CASRLAGSSGEQYF
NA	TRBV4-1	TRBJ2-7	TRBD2	TGCGCCAGCAGCCAAAATCCTAGCGGGCTGAACTACGAGCAGTACTTC	CASSQNPSGLNYEQYF
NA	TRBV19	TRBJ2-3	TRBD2	TGTGCCAGTAGTAGGGCTAGCGGGGGGGAGACAGATACGCAGTATTTT	CASSRASGGETDTQYF
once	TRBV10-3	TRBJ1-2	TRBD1	TGTGCCATCAGGGCCGGGACAGGGGATGGCTACACCTTC	CAIRAGTGDGYTF
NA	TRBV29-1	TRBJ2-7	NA	TGCAGCGTTGAAGGCTCGGCAGGGGGACTCTACGAGCAGTACTTC	CSVEGSAGGLYEQYF
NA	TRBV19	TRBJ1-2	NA	TGTGCCAGTACTAGGTTTCACGAGCGCGGCTACACCTTC	CASTRFHERGYTF
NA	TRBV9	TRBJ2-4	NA	TGTGCCAGCAGCGTAGCCGGCGGGGGCCGATCCGATTTAGCCAAAAACATTCAGTACTTC	CASSVAGGGRSDLAKNIQYF
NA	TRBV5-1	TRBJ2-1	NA	TGCGCCAGCAGCTTGGAGACAGCCACTGAGCAGTTCTTC	CASSLETATEQFF
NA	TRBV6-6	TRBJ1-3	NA	TGTGCCAGCAGTACGTCCGGGGGTTCTGGAAACACCATATATTTT	CASSTSGGSGNTIYF
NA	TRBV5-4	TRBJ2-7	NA	TGTGCCAGCAGCAAAGGGGACACTAATTCCCCCTACGAGCAGTACTTC	CASSKGDTNSPYEQYF
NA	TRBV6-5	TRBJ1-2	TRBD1	TGTGCCAGCAGTTTTGGACAGGCTGGTGGGTTTGGCTACACCTTC	CASSFGQAGGFGYTF
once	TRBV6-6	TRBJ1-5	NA	TGTGCCAGCATGGCAGGGAGCAATCAGCCCCAGCATTTT	CASMAGSNQPQHF
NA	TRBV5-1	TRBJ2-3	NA	TGCGCCAGCAGCCTACAGGGAAATACGCAGTATTTT	CASSLQGNTQYF
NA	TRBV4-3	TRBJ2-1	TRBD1	TGCGCCAGCAGCCAAGATATGAGGACAGGGTGGGGTGGTAGGGCCGACAATGAGCAGTTCTTC	CASSQDMRTGWGGRADNEQFF
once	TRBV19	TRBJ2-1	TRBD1	TGTGCCAGTAGTAAAACAGGGGTTGTCAATGAGCAGTTCTTC	CASSKTGVVNEQFF
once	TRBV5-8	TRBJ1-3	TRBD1	TGTGCCAGCAGCACATCGACAGGGGGATTCTCTGGAAACACCATATATTTT	CASSTSTGGFSGNTIYF
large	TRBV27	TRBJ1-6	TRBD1	TGTGCCAGCAAAGCGAGGCGGGACAGTAATTCACCCCTCCACTTT	CASKARRDSNSPLHF
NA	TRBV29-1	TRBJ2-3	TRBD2	TGCAGCGTTGGGGGCGGGGGGACCACAGATACGCAGTATTTT	CSVGGGGTTDTQYF
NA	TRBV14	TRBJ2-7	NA	TGTGCCAGCAGCCCACTAATCGGCCCCTCCTACGAGCAGTACTTC	CASSPLIGPSYEQYF
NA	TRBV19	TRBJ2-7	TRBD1	TGTGCCAGTAGTATAGGAGCCGGGACAGGATCCTACGAGCAGTACTTC	CASSIGAGTGSYEQYF
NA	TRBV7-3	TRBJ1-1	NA	TGTGCCAGCAGCTTAGGCAGAGGGAACACTGAAGCTTTCTTT	CASSLGRGNTEAFF
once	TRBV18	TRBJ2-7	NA	TGTGCCAGCTCACCGGCAGGGGTTTACGAGCAGTACTTC	CASSPAGVYEQYF
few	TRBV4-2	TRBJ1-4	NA	TGTGCCAGCAGCCAAGAGGGGGGTGGGCAGAAACTAACTAATGAAAAACTGTTTTTT	CASSQEGGGQKLTNEKLFF
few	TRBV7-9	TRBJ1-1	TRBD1	TGTGCCAGCAGAGGGACAGGGAACACTGAAGCTTTCTTT	CASRGTGNTEAFF
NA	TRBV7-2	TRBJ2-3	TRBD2	TGTGCCAGCAGCCTTGGACTAGCGGGGGGAAGGACAGATACGCAGTATTTT	CASSLGLAGGRTDTQYF
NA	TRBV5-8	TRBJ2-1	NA	TGTGCCAGCAGCTTGTTGTCAGGGGGGACGGATGAGCAGTTCTTC	CASSLLSGGTDEQFF